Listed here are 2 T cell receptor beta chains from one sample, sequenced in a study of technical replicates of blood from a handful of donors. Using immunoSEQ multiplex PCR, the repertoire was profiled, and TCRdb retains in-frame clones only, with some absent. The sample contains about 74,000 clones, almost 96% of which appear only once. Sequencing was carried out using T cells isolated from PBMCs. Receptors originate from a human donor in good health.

CDR3 sequence reads: CASSQRLADYEQYF. The CDR3 DNA reads TGCGCCAGCAGCCAAAGACTAGCGGACTACGAGCAGTACTTC. The rearrangement uses TRBV4-3 and TRBJ2-7; 9 positions match TRBD2. Germline CDR1 LGHNA, CDR2 YSLEER. The junction had 2 bases not matched to a gene; V was cut back by 2 bases and J by 3 bases. The CDR3 sequence is 14 residues long.

Here the CDR3 reads CASSSSLAGGPPDTQYF. CDR3 DNA sequence: TGTGCCAGCAGCTCCAGTCTAGCGGGAGGGCCCCCAGATACGCAGTATTTT. The J gene is TRBJ2-3, the V gene TRBV7-8; 12 nucleotides agree with TRBD2. The CDR3 covers 17 residues. Germline CDR1 is SGHVS and CDR2 is FQNEAQ. Trimming removed 4 bases from V and 4 bases from J; junction bases left unmatched: 9. Full variable domain (outside the CDR3, taken from reference TRBV7-8 and TRBJ2-3): GAGVSQSPRYKVAKRGQDVALRCDPISGHVSLFWYQQALGQGPEFLTYFQNEAQLDKSGLPSDRFFAERPEGSVSTLKIQRTQQEDSAVYLCASSSSLAGGPPDTQYFGPGTRLTVL.